This T cell receptor beta chain derives from a study of T cells in Graves' hyperthyroidism and ophthalmopathy. Study details: Peripheral blood was collected at initial diagnosis, before any treatment. Findings and limits, study-wide: Among thyroid clonotypes expanded above 0.001, most also appeared in blood.

RNA transcripts were the template for amplifying TCR beta CDR3 regions. First-round RT-PCR targeting the TCR CDR3 was performed with the HTBI primer set. MiXCR, applied by TCRdb to the multiplex PCR reads, yields one record per CDR3 protein. The repertoire holds about 480,000 distinct CDR3 sequences, with approximately 14% as singletons. The study defined stable Graves' hyperthyroidism as no ophthalmopathy progression within 18 months. Used for diagnoses were clinical symptoms, serum thyroxine and TRAb, thyroid ultrasound and orbital computed tomography. The sample holds a few counts of this clonotype. The target antigen is unknown. This CDR3 spans 15 amino acids. Per the germline V gene, CDR1 is SGHRS and CDR2 is YFSETQ. V dropped 0 bases and J dropped 7 bases, with 13 bases sitting between them.

The sequence was collected from a young woman with Graves' hyperthyroidism. The sample was blood. The chain links TRBV5-1 to TRBJ2-2; D might be TRBD1 (6 bases). This chain's CDR3 is CASSLATRGHGELFF. CDR3 DNA sequence: TGCGCCAGCAGCTTGGCCACGAGGGGACACGGGGAGCTGTTTTTT.